One sample yielded the 16 T cell receptor beta chains listed below, sequenced in a study of early T cells in non-severe SARS-CoV-2 infection. TCRdb called the 5' RACE reads again in MiXCR, with one record for every CDR3 protein. The repertoire has 40,000 or so distinct CDR3 sequences, approximately 5.9% of them found once; the top ten carry 6% to 7%. This material consisted of whole blood, taken at baseline. The receptors come from an adult who was a healthcare worker with PCR-confirmed SARS-CoV-2 infection or an uninfected control (not recorded which).

This clonotype showed up many times. The chain joins TRBV6-1 to TRBJ1-3; TRBD1 aligns across 8 bases. CDR3 length equals 14 residues. The V gene end was trimmed by 8 bases and the J gene end by 4 bases; junction bases not matched to a gene: 7. The germline gives CDR1 MNHNS, CDR2 SASEGT. The CDR3 sequence: CASQPGGTGNTIYF. CDR3 sequence (DNA): TGTGCCAGCCAACCAGGGGGCACAGGAAACACCATATATTTT.

This clonotype has ten or more counts. This sequence joins TRBV19 and TRBJ1-2; TRBD1 matches 7 bases. The germline gives CDR1 LNHDA, CDR2 SQIVND (reference sequence). Germline trimming cut 9 bases from V and 4 bases from J; bases unmatched to any gene: 11. This CDR3 has 14 residues. The CDR3 DNA is TGTGCCAGCGCCCACCTGGGACAGCCCTATGGCTACACCTTC. It translates to CASAHLGQPYGYTF. The whole variable domain, remainder taken from reference TRBV19 and TRBJ1-2, is DGGITQSPKYLFRKEGQNVTLSCEQNLNHDAMYWYRQDPGQGLRLIYYSQIVNDFQKGDIAEGYSVSREKKESFPLTVTSAQKNPTAFYLCASAHLGQPYGYTFGSGTRLTVV.

This clonotype was seen at least ten times. V usage is TRBV18 and J usage is TRBJ1-2; D is unclear. This CDR3 is 15 amino acids long. The V and J ends lost 0 bases and 4 bases respectively, with 12 bases between them. Germline V CDR1 and CDR2: KGHSH, LQKENI. CDR3 bases: TGTGCCAGCTCACCACCGTCGGAGGAGGGCTATGGCTACACCTTC. It is translated as CASSPPSEEGYGYTF.

Ten or more counts support this clonotype. The chain couples TRBV13 to TRBJ1-2, with a weak D call TRBD1 (5 bases). V was pared by 0 bases and J by 8 bases, with 13 bases between. This CDR3 has 14 residues. From germline, CDR1 is PRHDT and CDR2 FYEKMQ (reference sequence). The CDR3 here is CASSLGDWDGGYTF. CDR3 coding DNA: TGTGCCAGCAGCTTAGGAGATTGGGACGGCGGCTACACCTTC.

This clonotype was seen repeatedly, ten times or more. The chain combines TRBV21-1 with TRBJ1-5; TRBD1 is the table's D call, not checked against the DNA. TRBV21-1 has pseudogene status. There are 15 residues in the CDR3. For the CDR3, the DNA is TGTGCCAGCAGCAATGGGGGGGCCCGCAATCAGCCCCAGCATTTT. This gives the protein CASSNGGARNQPQHF.

This clonotype was seen a few times. The rearrangement joins TRBV4-1 to TRBJ2-7; D perhaps matches TRBD1 (5 bases). Germline CDR1 reads MGHRA; CDR2 reads YSYEKL. V was trimmed by 4 bases and J by 0 bases, leaving 13 bases between them. This CDR3 spans 15 amino acids. The CDR3 sequence: CASSPRVPASYEQYF. The DNA for the CDR3 is TGCGCCAGCAGCCCCAGGGTACCCGCCTCCTACGAGCAGTACTTC.

This clonotype has a count of ten or more. This chain uses TRBV5-1 with TRBJ2-7, with 7 nucleotides matching TRBD1. The trim removed 2 bases at V and 2 bases at J, leaving 7 bases unmatched. The CDR3 sequence is 15 residues long. Germline loops: CDR1 SGHRS, CDR2 YFSETQ. CDR3 region: CASSFGQVGPYEQYF. The DNA for the CDR3 is TGCGCCAGCAGCTTTGGACAGGTGGGTCCCTACGAGCAGTACTTC.

This clonotype was found many times. This chain links TRBV7-9 with TRBJ2-1; 13 positions match TRBD2. The CDR3 sequence is 16 residues long. CDR1 and CDR2 from the germline V gene are SEHNR and FQNEAQ (reference sequence). After removal of 0 bases from V and 10 bases from J, the junction contained 6 bases not matched to a gene. The CDR3 reads CASSLALAGGPGEQFF. In DNA form, the CDR3 reads TGTGCCAGCAGCTTAGCACTAGCGGGAGGGCCGGGGGAGCAGTTCTTC.

By share, this clonotype counts as medium-sized. J is TRBJ2-7 and V is TRBV20-1; 12 nucleotides match TRBD2. Germline values: CDR1 DFQATT, CDR2 SNEGSKA (reference sequence). Trimming removed 3 bases from V and 4 bases from J; junction bases left unmatched: 10. The CDR3 is made up of 16 amino acids. CDR3 sequence: CSASRTSGKGLYEQYV. The CDR3 DNA follows: TGCAGTGCTAGTCGGACTAGCGGGAAGGGACTGTACGAGCAGTACGTC.

This clonotype has a count of ten or more. V is TRBV19 and J is TRBJ2-3; 7 bases are shared with TRBD2. The ends lost 4 bases at V and 5 bases at J; junction bases unmatched: 9. From germline, CDR1 is LNHDA and CDR2 SQIVND (reference sequence). CDR3 length: 15 residues. The chain's CDR3 is CASSRSSGWGDTQYF. The CDR3 DNA sequence: TGTGCCAGTAGTAGGTCTAGCGGATGGGGAGATACGCAGTATTTT.

In its sample, this clonotype was seen a few times. V and J are TRBV5-4 and TRBJ2-1; TRBD2 matches 7 bases. Germline V gene data show CDR1 as SGHNT and CDR2 as YYREEE (reference sequence). CDR3 length: 15 residues. J gave up 0 bases and V 4 bases, and 4 bases lay outside the gene matches. CDR3 in DNA: TGTGCCAGCAGCCGGGAGGCCGTCTCCTACAATGAGCAGTTCTTC. Amino acids: CASSREAVSYNEQFF.

This clonotype showed up many times. The V gene is TRBV13, the J gene TRBJ2-6, with 10 positions matching TRBD2. The CDR3 loop spans 18 amino acids. Per germline, CDR1 PRHDT and CDR2 FYEKMQ (reference sequence). Trimming took 1 base from V and 3 from J; bases not matched to a gene: 6. The CDR3 loop is CASSLASSGSFGANVLTF. CDR3 in DNA: TGTGCCAGCAGCTTAGCGTCTAGCGGGAGTTTTGGGGCCAACGTCCTGACTTTC.

The chain couples TRBV11-2 to TRBJ2-5; 10 nucleotides line up with TRBD1. Germline assignment: CDR1 SGHAT and CDR2 FQNNGV. The ends lost 5 bases at V and 2 bases at J; junction bases unmatched: 8. CDR3 length: 16 residues. The CDR3 bases are TGTGCCAGCAGCGCCGGGACAGGGGTTCCACAAGAGACCCAGTACTTC. This codes for CASSAGTGVPQETQYF.

In its sample, this clonotype was seen many times. V gene TRBV23-1 combines with J gene TRBJ2-7; D is undetermined. TRBV23-1 has ORF status, its function being uncertain. Trimming stripped 2 bases from V and 0 bases from J, with 14 bases between. The CDR3 runs to 16 residues. CDR3 in amino acids: CASSQIGGQSSYEQYV. The CDR3 DNA sequence: TGCGCCAGCAGTCAAATCGGCGGCCAGAGCTCCTACGAGCAGTACGTC.

At least ten counts were recorded for this clonotype. This chain joins TRBV4-2 and TRBJ1-1, with D perhaps TRBD1 (6 bases). The CDR3 runs 14 residues. Deletions cut 0 bases from V and 6 bases from J, with 11 bases between. Germline values: CDR1 LGHNA, CDR2 YNFKEQ. The CDR3, as DNA: TGTGCCAGCAGCCAAGAAGGGGGAGGACCTGAAGCTTTCTTT. Protein sequence: CASSQEGGGPEAFF.

This clonotype was seen more than once but under ten times. The chain joins TRBV28 to TRBJ2-1; no clear D gene. The CDR3 is 11 residues long. Germline V gives CDR1 MDHEN, CDR2 SYDVKM. Trimming pared 5 bases from V and 11 bases from J, leaving 10 bases between. CDR3 sequence (DNA): TGTGCCAGCAGTCCGTCGGCCCAGCAGTTCTTC. It is translated as CASSPSAQQFF. Drawing the rest from reference TRBV28 and TRBJ2-1, the complete variable domain is DVKVTQSSRYLVKRTGEKVFLECVQDMDHENMFWYRQDPGLGLRLIYFSYDVKMKEKGDIPEGYSVSREKKERFSLILESASTNQTSMYLCASSPSAQQFFGPGTRLTVL.